The rows below give T cell receptor beta chains drawn from one sample of a study of T-cell memory formation after mild COVID-19. TCRdb recomputed calls from the 5' RACE reads with MiXCR, one row per CDR3 protein. Of 210,000 or so distinct CDR3 sequences listed, 27% are singletons. The sample taken for sequencing was PBMCs or a T cell subset sorted from them (not recorded which). The receptors originated from an adult woman who had mild COVID-19 (a few samples of this study predate the infection). Cell type and time point are not known. The CDR3 runs from the conserved cysteine through the conserved F or W. A D gene is named only where the DNA matches it firmly. Some rows mark clone size as missing; the rest say once, few, many or name a class of expanded clone.

TRBJ2-2 | few | TRBV20-1 | - | 14 | TGCAGTGCTAGAGCCGGAGGAGGCACCGGGGAGCTGTTTTTT | CSARAGGGTGELFF
TRBJ2-1 | many | TRBV25-1 | - | 12 | TGTGCCAGCACTTCCTACAACTTTGAGCAGTTCTTC | CASTSYNFEQFF
TRBJ2-7 | many | TRBV15 | - | 13 | TGTGCCACCAGCAGTGGGGTGCTGGGCGAGCAGTACTTC | CATSSGVLGEQYF
TRBJ2-7 | few | TRBV2 | TRBD1 | 16 | TGTGCCAGCATTCTAGAAGCCCCGGGACAGGGCAGGAAGCAGTACTTC | CASILEAPGQGRKQYF
TRBJ2-1 | - | TRBV19 | TRBD1 | 15 | TGTGCCAGTAGTCGGACAGGGCTGACCTACAATGAGCAGTTCTTC | CASSRTGLTYNEQFF
TRBJ1-1 | - | TRBV5-1 | - | 15 | TGCGCCAGCAGCTTGGATCGGTTGGCGGGCACTGAAGCTTTCTTT | CASSLDRLAGTEAFF
TRBJ2-5 | - | TRBV2 | TRBD2 | 14 | TGTGCCAGCAGGCGGCTAGCGGGGCAAGAGACCCAGTACTTC | CASRRLAGQETQYF
TRBJ1-1 | - | TRBV20-1 | - | 14 | TGCAGTGCTAGAGAAGGGGGTTTTAACACTGAAGCTTTCTTT | CSAREGGFNTEAFF
TRBJ2-3 | - | TRBV24-1 | TRBD1 | 16 | TGTGCCACCAGTGAACCGATGACAGGGAGCACAGATACGCAGTATTTT | CATSEPMTGSTDTQYF
TRBJ1-2 | - | TRBV7-6 | TRBD1 | 14 | TGTGCCAGCAGCCCAGCAGGGGGCGTTGATGGCTACACCTTC | CASSPAGGVDGYTF
TRBJ2-5 | many | TRBV20-1 | - | 12 | TGCAGTGCTTACAGGGTTAGAGAGACCCAGTACTTC | CSAYRVRETQYF
TRBJ2-1 | - | TRBV7-2 | TRBD2 | 15 | TGTGCCAGCGGCCTAGCGGGAGGGCCAATAAGCGTGCAGTTCTTC | CASGLAGGPISVQFF
TRBJ2-1 | - | TRBV29-1 | - | 14 | TGCAGCGCCCCGAAACTCCGGGGTTACAATGAGCAGTTCTTC | CSAPKLRGYNEQFF
TRBJ1-4 | - | TRBV7-9 | - | 14 | TGTGCCAGCAGCTTAGCGGGCGGAAATGAAAAACTGTTTTTT | CASSLAGGNEKLFF
TRBJ2-5 | - | TRBV6-5 | TRBD2 | 14 | TGTGCCAGCAGTAGACTAGCGGGGAAAGAGACCCAGTACTTC | CASSRLAGKETQYF
TRBJ1-6 | - | TRBV9 | TRBD1 | 16 | TGTGCCAGCGGGGCCCTTGGACAGGAGGATAATTCACCCCTCCACTTT | CASGALGQEDNSPLHF
TRBJ1-2 | - | TRBV5-1 | - | 14 | TGCGCCAGCAGCTTTGCGGCCGCTAACTATGGCTACACCTTC | CASSFAAANYGYTF
TRBJ1-1 | - | TRBV7-3 | - | 15 | TGTGCCAGCAGCTTTGGTTCGGGGGTGAACACTGAAGCTTTCTTT | CASSFGSGVNTEAFF
TRBJ2-1 | - | TRBV9 | - | 13 | TGTGCCAGCAGCGCCAATAGCGAAAATGAGCAGTTCTTC | CASSANSENEQFF
TRBJ2-7 | - | TRBV12-3/TRBV12-4 | TRBD2 | 16 | TGTGCCAGCAGTCCGGTGGGGGAGCGGGGATACTACGAGCAGTACTTC | CASSPVGERGYYEQYF
TRBJ1-2 | - | TRBV20-1 | - | 13 | TGCAGTGCTAGAGATGACGGGGCGGATGGCTACACCTTC | CSARDDGADGYTF
TRBJ2-3 | - | TRBV9 | TRBD2 | 17 | TGTGCCAGCAGCGGGAGCGGGGACCCGGAGTCTACAGATACGCAGTATTTT | CASSGSGDPESTDTQYF
TRBJ2-5 | - | TRBV10-3 | - | 13 | TGTGCCATCAGTGATAGGGGTTTTTCGACCCAGTACTTC | CAISDRGFSTQYF
TRBJ2-1 | few | TRBV5-6 | - | 11 | TGTGCCAGCAGCTTGACCCGTGAGCAGTTCTTC | CASSLTREQFF
TRBJ1-3 | - | TRBV12-3/TRBV12-4 | - | 14 | TGTGCCAGCAGCACATGGGGTAAAGGAAACACCATATATTTT | CASSTWGKGNTIYF
TRBJ1-3 | - | TRBV20-1 | - | 14 | TGCAGTGCCGGGACTACCTTCTCTGGAAACACCATATATTTT | CSAGTTFSGNTIYF
TRBJ2-1 | - | TRBV11-3 | TRBD2 | 15 | TGTGCCACAAAACCAGAAGCGGGGTCCTACAATGAGCAGTTCTTC | CATKPEAGSYNEQFF
TRBJ2-3 | - | TRBV20-1 | TRBD2 | 16 | TGCAGTGCTAGAGGTTTTGGCGGACTAGCTACAGATACGCAGTATTTT | CSARGFGGLATDTQYF
TRBJ1-6 | - | TRBV19 | - | 15 | TGTGCCAGTAGCTTACCGCGACTCCTAAATTCACCCCTCCACTTT | CASSLPRLLNSPLHF
TRBJ2-1 | many | TRBV7-6 | - | 14 | TGTGCCAGCAGCTTAGAAACGTCCTACAATGAGCAGTTCTTC | CASSLETSYNEQFF
TRBJ2-1 | few | TRBV5-5 | TRBD1 | 12 | TGTGCCAGCAGCTTGGTTCAGGGGGCCGTGTTCTTC | CASSLVQGAVFF
TRBJ1-6 | few | TRBV6-5 | - | 13 | TGTGCCAGCAGCCCCGACAGACATTCTTCTCTCCACTTT | CASSPDRHSSLHF
TRBJ2-3 | - | TRBV5-1 | - | 14 | TGCGCCAGCAGCTTGGAACAGGACACAGATACGCAGTATTTT | CASSLEQDTDTQYF